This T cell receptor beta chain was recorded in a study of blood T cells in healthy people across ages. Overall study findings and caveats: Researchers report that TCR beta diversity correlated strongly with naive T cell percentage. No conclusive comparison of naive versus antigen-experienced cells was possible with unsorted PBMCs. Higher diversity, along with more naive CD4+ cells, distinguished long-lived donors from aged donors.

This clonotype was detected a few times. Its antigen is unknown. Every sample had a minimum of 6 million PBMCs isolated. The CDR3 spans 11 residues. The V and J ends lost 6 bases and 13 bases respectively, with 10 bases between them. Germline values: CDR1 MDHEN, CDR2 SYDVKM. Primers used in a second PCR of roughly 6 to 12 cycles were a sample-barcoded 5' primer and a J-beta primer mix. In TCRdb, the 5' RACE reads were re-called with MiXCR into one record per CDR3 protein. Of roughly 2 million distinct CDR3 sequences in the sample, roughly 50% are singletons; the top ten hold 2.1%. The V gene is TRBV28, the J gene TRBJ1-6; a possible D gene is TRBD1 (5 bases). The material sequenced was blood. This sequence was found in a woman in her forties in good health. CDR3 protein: CASSLRGPLHF. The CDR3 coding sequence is TGTGCCAGCAGCTTGAGGGGTCCCCTCCACTTT.